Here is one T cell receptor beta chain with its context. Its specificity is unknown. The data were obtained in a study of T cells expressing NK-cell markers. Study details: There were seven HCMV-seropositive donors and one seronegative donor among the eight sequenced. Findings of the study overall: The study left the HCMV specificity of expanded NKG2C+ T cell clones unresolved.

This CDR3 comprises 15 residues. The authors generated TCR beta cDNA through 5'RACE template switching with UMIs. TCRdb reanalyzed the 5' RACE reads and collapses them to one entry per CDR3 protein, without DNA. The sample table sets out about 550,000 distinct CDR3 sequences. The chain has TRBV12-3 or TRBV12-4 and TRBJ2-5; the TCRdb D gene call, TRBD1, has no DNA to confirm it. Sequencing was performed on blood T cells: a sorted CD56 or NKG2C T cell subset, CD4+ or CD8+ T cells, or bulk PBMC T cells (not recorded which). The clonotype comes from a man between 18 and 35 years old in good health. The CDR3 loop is CASSPPGGGKETQYF.